This T cell receptor beta chain was obtained from a study of shared clonotypes between healthy human individuals. This table comes from immunoSEQ multiplex PCR, and its TCRdb copy is limited to in-frame clones, with some not included. This sample carries about 1.1 million clones, about four fifths of them seen once, and the ten largest clones take 0.5% to 0.65%. The CDR3 length is 15 residues. Germline V gene lookup returns CDR1 SGHRS and CDR2 YFSETQ. With 3 bases clipped from V and 3 bases from J, the junction kept 4 bases outside the gene matches. The TCR was taken from a man younger than 35 in good health. Some clones in this sample may be carry-over from other donors' samples. J is TRBJ2-1 and V is TRBV5-1, with 9 bases lining up with TRBD2. Sequencing was carried out using memory CD4+ T cells from PBMCs. This sample's subset: CD45RA-negative fraction. CDR3 coding DNA: TGCGCCAGCAGCTACCAGACTAGCGGCTACAATGAGCAGTTCTTC. This sequence encodes CASSYQTSGYNEQFF. The full variable domain, its missing parts supplied by reference TRBV5-1 and TRBJ2-1, is KAGVTQTPRYLIKTRGQQVTLSCSPISGHRSVSWYQQTPGQGLQFLFEYFSETQRNKGNFPGRFSGRQFSNSRSEMNVSTLELGDSALYLCASSYQTSGYNEQFFGPGTRLTVL.